One T cell receptor (beta chain) is described in this entry. In the authors' methods: Estimation of nucleated cell counts relied on the amplification of reference gene primers. Some clones are missing from TCRdb's copy, which holds only in-frame ones; the method was immunoSEQ multiplex PCR. That table is the source of V, J and clone size, and D and trimming were worked out from the DNA. Of a few hundred thousand clones listed, roughly 86% are singletons. J was trimmed by 4 bases and V by 7 bases; bases with no gene match: 6. The CDR3 has 13 residues. The germline V gene has CDR1 MNHEY and CDR2 SVGAGI. The data were taken from a study of blood T cell repertoires in COVID-19. The wider study: Acute-phase and convalescent COVID-19 samples originated in the United States, Italy and Spain. PBMCs, B-cell-depleted T cells, or T cells were the source of the cDNA or gDNA that made up the material.

The rearrangement links TRBV6-5 to TRBJ1-1; TRBD1 agrees at 7 bases. This clonotype was sampled from a human donor with acute or convalescent COVID-19. The donor label of this sample is uncertain. Sequencing was carried out using peripheral blood. CDR3 bases: TGTGCCAGCAAGGAAGGGGGCCTCACTGAAGCTTTCTTT. Translated: CASKEGGLTEAFF.